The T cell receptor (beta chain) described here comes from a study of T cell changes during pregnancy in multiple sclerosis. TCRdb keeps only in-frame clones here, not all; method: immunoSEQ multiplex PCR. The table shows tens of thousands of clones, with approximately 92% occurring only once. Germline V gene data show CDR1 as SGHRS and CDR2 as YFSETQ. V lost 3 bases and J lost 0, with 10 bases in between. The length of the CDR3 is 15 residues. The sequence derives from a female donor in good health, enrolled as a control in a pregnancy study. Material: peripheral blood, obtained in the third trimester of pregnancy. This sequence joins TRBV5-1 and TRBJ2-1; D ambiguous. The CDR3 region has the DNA TGCGCCAGCAGCTCTGAGGAAAGCTCCTACAATGAGCAGTTCTTC. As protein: CASSSEESSYNEQFF.